This T cell receptor (beta chain) was profiled in a study of T cell responses to AZD1222 COVID-19 vaccine. Study findings and constraints: A reported finding is that nearly half of spike-specific TCRs target unmutated variant regions. Scientists sampled the repertoires only once the peak T cell response had passed. Possibly, clonal diversity was underestimated; donors were largely white British and included more females. Only six or seven AZD1222 recipients were seropositive at baseline.

Germline V gives CDR1 LNHDA, CDR2 SQIVND (reference sequence). This CDR3 is 14 amino acids long. Trimming shortened V by 4 bases and J by 8 bases, and 12 bases separated the two germline ends. Here immunoSEQ multiplex PCR was the method, and the copy in TCRdb shows in-frame clones only, minus some. The sample holds over 150,000 clones, around 89% seen once. This clone was seen only a few times. Antigen: not known. Source: peripheral blood, taken on day 0 of AZD1222 vaccination. This TCR was sampled from an adult in good health. The chain joins TRBV19 to TRBJ1-6; tentative D call: TRBD1 (5 bases). Here the CDR3 DNA reads TGTGCCAGTAGTACAGGGTCCGTCGATTCACCCCTCCACTTT. Its translation: CASSTGSVDSPLHF.